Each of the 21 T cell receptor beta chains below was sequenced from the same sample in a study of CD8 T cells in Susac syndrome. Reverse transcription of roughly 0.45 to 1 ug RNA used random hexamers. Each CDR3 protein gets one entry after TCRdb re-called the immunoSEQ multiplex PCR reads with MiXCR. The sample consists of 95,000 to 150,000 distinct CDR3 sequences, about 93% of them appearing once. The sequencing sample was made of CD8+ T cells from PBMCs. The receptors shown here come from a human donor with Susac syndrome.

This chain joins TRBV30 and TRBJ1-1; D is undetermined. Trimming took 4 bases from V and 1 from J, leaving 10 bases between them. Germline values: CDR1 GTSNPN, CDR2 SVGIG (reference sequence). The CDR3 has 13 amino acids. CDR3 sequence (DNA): TGTGCCTGGACGGAGGGCACGAACACTGAAGCTTTCTTT. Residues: CAWTEGTNTEAFF.

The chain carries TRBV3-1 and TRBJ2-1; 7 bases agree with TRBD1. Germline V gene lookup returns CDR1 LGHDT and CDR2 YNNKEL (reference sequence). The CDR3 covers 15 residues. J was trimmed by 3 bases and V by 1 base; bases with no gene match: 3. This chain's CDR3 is CASSQGTGYYNEQFF. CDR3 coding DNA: TGTGCCAGCAGCCAAGGGACAGGTTACTACAATGAGCAGTTCTTC.

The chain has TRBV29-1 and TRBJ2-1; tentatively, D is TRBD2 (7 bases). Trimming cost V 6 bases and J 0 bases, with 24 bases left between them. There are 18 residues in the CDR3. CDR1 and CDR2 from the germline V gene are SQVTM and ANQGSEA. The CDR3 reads CSVFGGDPGLSSYNEQFF. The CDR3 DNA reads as TGCAGCGTCTTTGGGGGCGATCCGGGACTAAGCTCCTACAATGAGCAGTTCTTC.

The CDR3 region has the DNA TGCAGCGTTGAGTCAGGGGAGGGCTACACCTTC. It yields the protein CSVESGEGYTF. V is TRBV29-1 and J is TRBJ1-2; D is perhaps TRBD1 (6 bases). The V end lost 3 bases, the J end lost 8 bases, and 10 bases lay between the germline ends. CDR3 size: 11 residues. CDR1 is SQVTM, CDR2 ANQGSEA, per germline.

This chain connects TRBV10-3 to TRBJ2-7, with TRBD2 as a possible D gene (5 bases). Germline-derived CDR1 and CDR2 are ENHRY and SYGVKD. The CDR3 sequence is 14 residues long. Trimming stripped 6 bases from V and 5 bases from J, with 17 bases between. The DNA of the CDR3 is TGTGCCATCAGCCAAAGCGGACCTTCGAACGAGCAGTACTTC. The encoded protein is CAISQSGPSNEQYF.

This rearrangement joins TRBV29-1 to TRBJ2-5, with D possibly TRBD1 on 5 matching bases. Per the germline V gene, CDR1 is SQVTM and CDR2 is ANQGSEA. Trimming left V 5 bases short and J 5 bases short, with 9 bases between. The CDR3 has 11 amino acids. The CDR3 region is CSVPGWETQYF. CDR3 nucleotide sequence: TGCAGCGTTCCAGGGTGGGAGACCCAGTACTTC.

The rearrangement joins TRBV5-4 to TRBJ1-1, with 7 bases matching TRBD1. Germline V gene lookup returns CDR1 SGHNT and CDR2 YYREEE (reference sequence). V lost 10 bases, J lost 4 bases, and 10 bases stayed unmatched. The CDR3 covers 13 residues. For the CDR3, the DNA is TGTGCCGGCTCCTCCGGGGACAGCACTGAAGCTTTCTTT. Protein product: CAGSSGDSTEAFF.

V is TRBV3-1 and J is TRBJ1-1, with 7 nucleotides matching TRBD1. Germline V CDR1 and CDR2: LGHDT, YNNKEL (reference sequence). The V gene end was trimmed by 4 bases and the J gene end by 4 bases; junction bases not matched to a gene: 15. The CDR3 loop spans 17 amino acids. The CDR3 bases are TGTGCCAGCAGCCCTCCTCATCACAGGGGTCCAAGCACTGAAGCTTTCTTT. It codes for CASSPPHHRGPSTEAFF.

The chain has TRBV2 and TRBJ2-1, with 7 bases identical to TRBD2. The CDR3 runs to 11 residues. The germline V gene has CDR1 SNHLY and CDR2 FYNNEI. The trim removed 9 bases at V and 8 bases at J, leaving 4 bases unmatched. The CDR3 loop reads CARKRDYEQFF. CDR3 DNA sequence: TGTGCCAGGAAGCGGGACTATGAGCAGTTCTTC. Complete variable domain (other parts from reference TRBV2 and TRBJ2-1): EPEVTQTPSHQVTQMGQEVILRCVPISNHLYFYWYRQILGQKVEFLVSFYNNEISEKSEIFDDQFSVERPDGSNFTLKIRSTKLEDSAMYFCARKRDYEQFFGPGTRLTVL.

The CDR3 coding sequence is TGTGCCAGCCTAGGGACAGGAGGATCTGAAGCTTTCTTT. Protein sequence: CASLGTGGSEAFF. The chain is built from TRBV6-5 and TRBJ1-1, with TRBD1 matching 8 bases. The V and J ends lost 8 bases and 6 bases, in that order; junction bases with no gene match: 8. Germline lookup yields CDR1 MNHEY and CDR2 SVGAGI. The CDR3 is made up of 13 amino acids.

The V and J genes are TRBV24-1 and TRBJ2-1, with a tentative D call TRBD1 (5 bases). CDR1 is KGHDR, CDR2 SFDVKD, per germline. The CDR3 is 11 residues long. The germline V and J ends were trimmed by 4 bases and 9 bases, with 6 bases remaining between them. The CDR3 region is CATSEQGEQFF. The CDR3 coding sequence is TGTGCCACCAGTGAGCAGGGTGAGCAGTTCTTC.

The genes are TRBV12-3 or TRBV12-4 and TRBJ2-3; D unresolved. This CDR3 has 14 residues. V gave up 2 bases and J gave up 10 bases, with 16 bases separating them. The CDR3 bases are TGTGCCAGCAGTTTACAGCGTCGCCGAACGGCGCAGTATTTT. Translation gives CASSLQRRRTAQYF.

The CDR3 spells CASSQASMNTGELFF. CDR3 sequence (DNA): TGCGCCAGCAGCCAAGCCTCTATGAACACCGGGGAGCTGTTTTTT. This chain joins TRBV4-1 and TRBJ2-2; D gene unclear. Trimming left V 1 base short and J 1 base short, with 7 bases between. This CDR3 has 15 residues. Germline CDR1 reads MGHRA; CDR2 reads YSYEKL.

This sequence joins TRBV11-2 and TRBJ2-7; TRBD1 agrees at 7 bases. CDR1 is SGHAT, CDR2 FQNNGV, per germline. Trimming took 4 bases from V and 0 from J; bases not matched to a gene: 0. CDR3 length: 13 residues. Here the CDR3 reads CASSWDSSYEQYF. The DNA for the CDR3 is TGTGCCAGCAGCTGGGACAGCTCCTACGAGCAGTACTTC.

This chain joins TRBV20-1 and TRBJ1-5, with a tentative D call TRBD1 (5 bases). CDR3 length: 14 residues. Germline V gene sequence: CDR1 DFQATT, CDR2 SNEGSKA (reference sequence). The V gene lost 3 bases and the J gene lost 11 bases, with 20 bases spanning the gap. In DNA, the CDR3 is TGCAGTGCTAGTCCCCTGGACCTCCCCAGGGCCCAGCATTTT. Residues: CSASPLDLPRAQHF.

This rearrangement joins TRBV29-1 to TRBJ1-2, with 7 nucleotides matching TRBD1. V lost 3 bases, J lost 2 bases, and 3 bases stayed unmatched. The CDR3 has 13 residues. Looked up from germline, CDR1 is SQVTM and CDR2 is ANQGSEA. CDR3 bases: TGCAGCGTTGACAGGGGGGACAACTATGGCTACACCTTC. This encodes CSVDRGDNYGYTF.

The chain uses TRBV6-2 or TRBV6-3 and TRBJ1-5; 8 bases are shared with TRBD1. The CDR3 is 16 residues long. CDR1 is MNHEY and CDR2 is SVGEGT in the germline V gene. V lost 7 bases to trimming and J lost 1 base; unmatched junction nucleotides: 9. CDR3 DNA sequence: TGTGCCAGCAAGAGATTACAGGGGGGCAGCAATCAGCCCCAGCATTTT. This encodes CASKRLQGGSNQPQHF.

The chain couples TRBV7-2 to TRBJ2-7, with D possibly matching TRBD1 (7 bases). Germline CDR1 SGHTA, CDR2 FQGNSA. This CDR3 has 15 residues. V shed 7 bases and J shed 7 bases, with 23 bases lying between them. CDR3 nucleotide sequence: TGTGCCAGCAACTCCCCGGACAGGAAAGGGGGGGAGCAGTACTTC. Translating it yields CASNSPDRKGGEQYF.

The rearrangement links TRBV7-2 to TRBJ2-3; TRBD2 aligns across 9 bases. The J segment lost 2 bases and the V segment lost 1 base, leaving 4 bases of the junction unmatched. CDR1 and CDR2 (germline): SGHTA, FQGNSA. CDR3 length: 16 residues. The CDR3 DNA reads TGTGCCAGCAGCTTAGAAGCGGGGGGCCTCACAGATACGCAGTATTTT. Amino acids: CASSLEAGGLTDTQYF.

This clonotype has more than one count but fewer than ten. The CDR3 here is CASSQVTRSNQPQHF. CDR3 bases: TGCGCCAGCAGCCAAGTCACCAGGAGCAATCAGCCCCAGCATTTT. J is TRBJ1-5 and V is TRBV4-1; the D is unclear. CDR1 MGHRA and CDR2 YSYEKL come from the germline V gene. This CDR3 region has 15 residues. V shed 1 base and J shed 1 base, with 8 bases lying between them.

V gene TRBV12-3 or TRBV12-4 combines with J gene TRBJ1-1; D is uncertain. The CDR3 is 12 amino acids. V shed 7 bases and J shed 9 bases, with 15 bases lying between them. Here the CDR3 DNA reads TGTGCCAGCACCCCAGTCGGTGGCAAAGCTTTCTTT. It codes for CASTPVGGKAFF.